These 32 T cell receptor beta chains were all obtained from the same sample, sequenced in a study of blood T cell repertoires in COVID-19. Generated by immunoSEQ multiplex PCR, the TCRdb table keeps only in-frame clones and is missing some. This table has fewer than 300,000 clones, 85% to 90% appearing once. Sequenced sample: peripheral blood. These receptors all come from a man aged 45-65 years with COVID-19, enrolled during active disease.

The chain employs TRBV9 and TRBJ1-2; 9 nucleotides line up with TRBD1. There are 17 residues in the CDR3. V dropped 3 bases and J dropped 5; count of bases not matched to a gene: 14. The germline V gene has CDR1 SGDLS and CDR2 YYNGEE. The CDR3 nucleotides read TGTGCCAGCAGCGCCAGTAGAGGGACAGGGCTGAGTTATGGCTACACCTTC. It codes for CASSASRGTGLSYGYTF. The complete variable domain, with remaining parts taken from reference TRBV9 and TRBJ1-2, reads DSGVTQTPKHLITATGQRVTLRCSPRSGDLSVYWYQQSLDQGLQFLIQYYNGEERAKGNILERFSAQQFPDLHSELNLSSLELGDSALYFCASSASRGTGLSYGYTFGSGTRLTVV.

This clone came up a few times. In DNA, the CDR3 is TGTGCCAGCTCACCACAATTGGGGGGGAGCTCCTACAATGAGCAGTTCTTC. Translating it yields CASSPQLGGSSYNEQFF. The J gene is TRBJ2-1, the V gene TRBV18, with 7 bases fitting TRBD2. The germline V gene has CDR1 KGHSH and CDR2 LQKENI. The junction had 6 bases not matched to a gene; V was cut back by 1 base and J by 0 bases. CDR3 length: 17 residues.

The chain has TRBV6-5 and TRBJ2-1; 7 positions agree with TRBD1. The trim removed 2 bases at V and 4 bases at J, leaving 5 bases unmatched. Germline loops: CDR1 MNHEY, CDR2 SVGAGI. The CDR3 runs 15 residues. The CDR3 loop is CASSYGRDRYNEQFF. The DNA of the CDR3 is TGTGCCAGCAGTTACGGTCGGGACAGATACAATGAGCAGTTCTTC.

The chain recombines TRBV15 with TRBJ1-1; D is unclear. The V gene's germline CDR1 is LNHNV and CDR2 YYDKDF (reference sequence). The CDR3 has 13 amino acids. Trimming shortened V by 1 base and J by 11 bases, and 14 bases separated the two germline ends. The CDR3 loop reads CATSRATEDRAFF. The CDR3 region has the DNA TGTGCCACCAGCAGAGCGACTGAGGATCGGGCTTTCTTT.

V gene TRBV5-6 combines with J gene TRBJ1-2; D ambiguous. The CDR3 sequence is 12 residues long. CDR1 SGHDT and CDR2 YYEEEE come from the germline V gene. Trimming took 1 base from V and 4 from J, leaving 5 bases between them. The chain's CDR3 is CASSLSGYGYTF. CDR3 nucleotides: TGTGCCAGCAGCTTGTCAGGCTATGGCTACACCTTC.

V gene TRBV5-5 combines with J gene TRBJ1-2; D is uncertain. From germline, CDR1 is SGHKS and CDR2 YYEKEE (reference sequence). V dropped 4 bases and J dropped 7 bases, with 14 bases sitting between them. The CDR3 spans 13 residues. CDR3 in amino acids: CASSPLFEGGYTF. The CDR3 DNA reads TGTGCCAGCAGCCCGTTGTTTGAGGGTGGCTACACCTTC.

This clone has only a few counts. This chain joins TRBV11-2 and TRBJ2-5; 7 positions match TRBD2. V gave up 1 base and J gave up 1 base; unmatched junction bases: 6. Germline CDR1 SGHAT, CDR2 FQNNGV. CDR3 size: 16 residues. The CDR3 nucleotides read TGTGCCAGCAGCTTAGGTCTAGGGAGGGTCCAAGAGACCCAGTACTTC. This gives the protein CASSLGLGRVQETQYF.

The chain carries TRBV9 and TRBJ1-4, with D tentatively TRBD1 (6 bases). V lost 4 bases to trimming and J lost 6 bases, with 19 bases between them. Germline-derived CDR1 and CDR2 are SGDLS and YYNGEE. The CDR3 runs 16 residues. This CDR3 reads CASSTGTPKGDEKLFF. Written as DNA, the CDR3 is TGTGCCAGCAGCACCGGGACACCAAAGGGGGATGAAAAACTGTTTTTT.

This clone was detected a few times. The genes are TRBV7-9 and TRBJ2-7, with TRBD2 as a possible D gene (6 bases). The V gene lost 1 base and the J gene lost 0 bases, with 13 bases spanning the gap. This CDR3 is 16 amino acids long. The germline V gene encodes CDR1 SEHNR and CDR2 FQNEAQ (reference sequence). CDR3 coding DNA: TGTGCCAGCAGCTTAGTTTTGGCGGGGAGCTCCTACGAGCAGTACTTC. The encoded protein is CASSLVLAGSSYEQYF.

This chain uses TRBV27 with TRBJ1-1; 10 nucleotides align to TRBD1. V shed 6 bases and J 4 bases; nucleotides not matched to a gene: 5. CDR3 length: 14 residues. Per germline, CDR1 MNHEY and CDR2 SMNVEV (reference sequence). The CDR3 bases are TGTGCCAGCAGGGGACAGGGGCTGGGCACTGAAGCTTTCTTT. Its protein product is CASRGQGLGTEAFF.

The chain couples TRBV4-3 to TRBJ2-6, with D maybe TRBD2 (5 bases). Germline V CDR1 and CDR2: LGHNA, YSLEER. The V end lost 4 bases, the J end lost 1 base, and 11 bases lay between the germline ends. The CDR3 runs to 16 residues. In DNA, the CDR3 is TGCGCCAGCAGCCCGAGGACGGGGTCTGGGGCCAACGTCCTGACTTTC. Translation: CASSPRTGSGANVLTF.

This chain connects TRBV3-1 (or the pseudogene TRBV3-2) to TRBJ2-7, with TRBD2 matching over 7 bases. V was pared by 4 bases and J by 0 bases, with 9 bases of the junction left unmatched. The length of the CDR3 is 16 residues. The germline V gene encodes CDR1 LGHDT and CDR2 YNNKEL (reference sequence). CDR3 in DNA: TGTGCCAGCAGCCCTCATAGCGGGCTGAGCTCCTACGAGCAGTACTTC. Protein sequence: CASSPHSGLSSYEQYF.

The chain recombines TRBV2 with TRBJ1-1; D is possibly TRBD1 (5 bases). Germline V gives CDR1 SNHLY, CDR2 FYNNEI. Trimming pared 6 bases from V and 5 bases from J, leaving 13 bases between. The CDR3 loop spans 13 amino acids. This CDR3 is CASRKDTSTEAFF. CDR3 bases: TGTGCCAGCAGGAAGGACACCTCTACTGAAGCTTTCTTT.

This clone was counted once. The V and J genes are TRBV27 and TRBJ1-2, with a possible D match to TRBD1 (5 bases). Germline-derived CDR1 and CDR2 are MNHEY and SMNVEV (reference sequence). The CDR3 length is 14 residues. Trimming took 6 bases from V and 4 from J, leaving 15 bases between them. DNA of the CDR3: TGTGCCAGCAGCCCGATTGACAGAATCTATGGCTACACCTTC. This translates into CASSPIDRIYGYTF.

This chain links TRBV4-2 with TRBJ2-2; D may be TRBD2 (5 bases). Trimming took 2 bases from V and 3 from J, leaving 10 bases between them. There are 15 residues in the CDR3. Germline V gives CDR1 LGHNA, CDR2 YNFKEQ. Here the CDR3 DNA reads TGTGCCAGCAGCCAACCTGGACTGGACACCGGGGAGCTGTTTTTT. Protein product: CASSQPGLDTGELFF.

The gene calls are TRBV10-2 and TRBJ2-6; no firm D call. CDR1 WSHSY and CDR2 SAAADI come from the germline V gene. The CDR3 has 16 residues. V lost 5 bases and J lost 1, with 12 bases in between. The CDR3 region is CASSPTTTSGANVLTF. In DNA, the CDR3 is TGCGCCAGCAGTCCTACTACTACATCTGGGGCCAACGTCCTGACTTTC.

Regarding this clone: Germline and junction disagree at one end, which may indicate a read error. This chain connects TRBV7-7 to TRBJ2-1; TRBD2 agrees at 8 bases. Germline-derived CDR1 and CDR2 are SSHAT and FNYEAQ (reference sequence). The CDR3 length is 14 residues. DNA of the CDR3: TGTGCTAGCAGCTTTGGGACTAGTAGCAATGAGCAGTTCTTC. This sequence encodes CASSFGTSSNEQFF. The full variable domain, completed using reference TRBV7-7 and TRBJ2-1, is GAGVSQSPRYKVTKRGQDVTLRCDPISSHATLYWYQQALGQGPEFLTYFNYEAQPDKSGLPSDRFSAERPEGSISTLTIQRTEQRDSAMYRCASSFGTSSNEQFFGPGTRLTVL.

V and J are TRBV6-5 and TRBJ2-5; 8 bases fit TRBD1. Trimming at V came to 6 bases and at J to 1 base, leaving 7 bases not matched to a gene. Germline values: CDR1 MNHEY, CDR2 SVGAGI. CDR3 length: 15 amino acids. Written as DNA, the CDR3 is TGTGCCAGCAGACTATATGACAGGGGCCAAGAGACCCAGTACTTC. Translated, it gives CASRLYDRGQETQYF.

The chain joins TRBV19 to TRBJ2-1; 12 bases match TRBD2. This CDR3 is 14 amino acids long. Trimming took 5 bases from V and 6 from J; bases not matched to a gene: 2. The germline CDR1 and CDR2 sequences are LNHDA and SQIVND (reference sequence). The CDR3 sequence: CASSLAGGGNEQFF. In nucleotides, the CDR3 is TGTGCCAGTAGTCTAGCGGGAGGGGGCAATGAGCAGTTCTTC.

The rearrangement uses TRBV6-5 and TRBJ2-5, with D tentatively TRBD1 (7 bases). CDR3 length: 14 amino acids. Germline V gene data show CDR1 as MNHEY and CDR2 as SVGAGI. The V gene lost 5 bases and the J gene lost 1 base, with 11 bases spanning the gap. The CDR3 is CASSPGGTQETQYF. Here the CDR3 DNA reads TGTGCCAGCAGTCCAGGGGGGACCCAAGAGACCCAGTACTTC.

The chain uses TRBV2 and TRBJ2-7, with 11 bases identical to TRBD2. V shed 5 bases, J shed 1 base, and the junction held 1 base outside the gene matches. In germline, CDR1 is SNHLY, CDR2 FYNNEI. This CDR3 is 14 amino acids long. The CDR3 loop reads CASSTSGSSYEQYF. The CDR3 DNA reads TGTGCCAGCAGTACTAGCGGGAGTTCCTACGAGCAGTACTTC.

V is TRBV6-6 and J is TRBJ1-2; TRBD1 agrees at 7 bases. CDR1 and CDR2 from the germline V gene are MNHNY and SVGAGI (reference sequence). V shed 1 base and J 4 bases; nucleotides not matched to a gene: 6. The length of the CDR3 is 15 residues. CDR3 residues: CASSYFRQGGYGYTF. Written as DNA, the CDR3 is TGTGCCAGCAGTTACTTCCGACAGGGAGGCTATGGCTACACCTTC.

V and J are TRBV29-1 and TRBJ1-1; TRBD1 is a possible D gene (5 bases). This CDR3 is 14 amino acids long. Per the germline V gene, CDR1 is SQVTM and CDR2 is ANQGSEA. The V and J ends lost 5 bases and 1 base respectively, with 14 bases between them. This chain's CDR3 is CSVQPGLQNTEAFF. The CDR3 DNA reads TGCAGCGTTCAACCGGGACTCCAGAACACTGAAGCTTTCTTT. The full variable domain, with the rest looked up from reference TRBV29-1 and TRBJ1-1, is SAVISQKPSRDICQRGTSLTIQCQVDSQVTMMFWYRQQPGQSLTLIATANQGSEATYESGFVIDKFPISRPNLTFSTLTVSNMSPEDSSIYLCSVQPGLQNTEAFFGQGTRLTVV.

This clone was seen only once. V is TRBV6-1 and J is TRBJ1-2; TRBD1 might be the D (6 bases). CDR3 length equals 15 residues. Per germline, CDR1 MNHNS and CDR2 SASEGT. The germline V and J ends were trimmed by 1 base and 3 bases, with 12 bases remaining between them. CDR3 sequence (DNA): TGTGCCAGCAGTGAAGTCGGGGGGCGCGACTATGGCTACACCTTC. Translating gives CASSEVGGRDYGYTF.

This sequence joins TRBV5-4 and TRBJ2-1; 7 nucleotides match TRBD1. The CDR3 is made up of 15 amino acids. Germline CDR1 reads SGHNT; CDR2 reads YYREEE (reference sequence). Germline trimming cut 4 bases from V and 4 bases from J; bases unmatched to any gene: 8. CDR3 region: CASSQGQLSYNEQFF. In DNA, the CDR3 is TGTGCCAGCAGCCAGGGACAGCTAAGTTACAATGAGCAGTTCTTC.

This rearrangement joins TRBV27 to TRBJ2-7; a weak D match, TRBD2 (6 bases). Germline V gives CDR1 MNHEY, CDR2 SMNVEV (reference sequence). Trimming removed 2 bases from V and 6 bases from J, with 14 bases in between. CDR3 length: 14 amino acids. DNA of the CDR3: TGTGCCAGCAGTTTAGACGGGAGAACGACCGAGCAGTACTTC. Its translation: CASSLDGRTTEQYF.

The chain combines TRBV5-1 with TRBJ2-3, with D perhaps matching TRBD2 (6 bases). Germline-derived CDR1 and CDR2 are SGHRS and YFSETQ. V shed 6 bases and J shed 1 base, with 15 bases lying between them. CDR3 length equals 15 residues. The CDR3 reads CASTQGASGTDTQYF. CDR3 nucleotide sequence: TGCGCCAGCACCCAGGGTGCTAGCGGCACAGATACGCAGTATTTT.

This sequence joins TRBV7-2 and TRBJ2-7; 7 nucleotides line up with TRBD2. Trimming cost V 0 bases and J 7 bases; bases outside gene matches: 12. Germline V lookup: CDR1 SGHTA, CDR2 FQGNSA. The CDR3 has 16 residues. CDR3 nucleotide sequence: TGTGCCAGCAGCTTAGCTAGACTAGCCAGTTCGGGGGAGCAGTACTTC. Its protein product is CASSLARLASSGEQYF.

This clone was detected a few times. The J gene is TRBJ1-5, the V gene TRBV19, with TRBD1 identical over 8 bases. Germline V CDR1 and CDR2: LNHDA, SQIVND (reference sequence). The CDR3 covers 14 residues. V gave up 9 bases and J gave up 7 bases; unmatched junction bases: 11. The CDR3 region has the DNA TGTGCCAGCGGAGGACAGGGCCGGGGCCAGCCCCAGCATTTT. Translating it yields CASGGQGRGQPQHF.

The rearrangement uses TRBV12-3 or TRBV12-4 and TRBJ2-7; D is uncertain. V lost 5 bases and J 2 bases, leaving 7 bases between the germline ends. This CDR3 is 12 amino acids long. DNA for the CDR3: TGTGCCAGCAGTACTTTGGCCTACGAGCAGTACTTC. Its protein product is CASSTLAYEQYF.

The V and J genes are TRBV7-2 and TRBJ1-2, with D possibly matching TRBD1 (5 bases). This CDR3 comprises 15 residues. V was trimmed by 7 bases and J by 6 bases, leaving 21 bases between them. CDR1 is SGHTA, CDR2 FQGNSA, per germline. The CDR3 coding sequence is TGTGCCAGCACGAGGTACGGAGGGGCCAGGGATGGCTACACCTTC. As protein: CASTRYGGARDGYTF.

This clone has a single count. The V gene is TRBV27, the J gene TRBJ2-5; 8 bases line up with TRBD2. The CDR3 consists of 15 residues. Looked up from germline, CDR1 is MNHEY and CDR2 is SMNVEV (reference sequence). V was clipped by 5 bases and J by 1 base; unmatched bases: 6. Here the CDR3 DNA reads TGTGCCAGCAGTAGGTCGGGGGGGCGCCAAGAGACCCAGTACTTC. Encoded protein: CASSRSGGRQETQYF.